These 10 T cell receptor beta chains came from one sample sequenced in a study of T cell repertoires in cytomegalovirus infection. Their antigens are not known. TCRdb re-called the reads through MiXCR, storing one row per CDR3 protein. Found here are hundreds of thousands of distinct CDR3 sequences, around a third of them singletons; the top ten hold 18%. The material was cultured PBMCs, obtained from culture after CMV antigen stimulation. The receptor set was obtained from a human donor in good health (CMV status not recorded). Some clones in this sample may be carry-over from other donors' samples.

This rearrangement joins TRBV3-1 to TRBJ2-3; D gene ambiguous. Per the germline V gene, CDR1 is LGHDT and CDR2 is YNNKEL (reference sequence). This CDR3 spans 14 amino acids. The V and J ends lost 3 bases and 4 bases respectively, with 11 bases between them. The CDR3, as DNA: TGTGCCAGCAGCCACGAGAGACCTGCAGATACGCAGTATTTT. It is translated as CASSHERPADTQYF.

This clonotype was seen once. The J gene is TRBJ1-1, the V gene TRBV29-1; no clear D gene. V was clipped by 4 bases and J by 2 bases, with 17 bases between them. Germline CDR1 reads SQVTM; CDR2 reads ANQGSEA. This CDR3 has 15 residues. Written as DNA, the CDR3 is TGCAGCGTTGTAAGCCCGGGCCAAATAAACACTGAAGCTTTCTTT. This gives the protein CSVVSPGQINTEAFF.

The chain couples TRBV12-3 or TRBV12-4 to TRBJ1-5; a weak D match, TRBD1 (5 bases). V was trimmed by 4 bases and J by 9 bases, leaving 7 bases between them. CDR3 length: 11 residues. This CDR3 is CASSSGWPQHF. In DNA form, the CDR3 reads TGTGCCAGCAGTTCAGGGTGGCCCCAGCATTTT.

This clonotype was recorded many times. The chain combines TRBV7-2 with TRBJ2-3; the match to TRBD2 covers 7 bases. This CDR3 comprises 16 residues. CDR1 SGHTA and CDR2 FQGNSA come from the germline V gene. V was clipped by 1 base and J by 2 bases; unmatched bases: 6. CDR3 loop: CASSLGPAGTTDTQYF. The CDR3 bases are TGTGCCAGCAGCTTAGGCCCAGCGGGGACCACAGATACGCAGTATTTT.

The chain has TRBV2 and TRBJ1-4; D unclear. Trimming left V 4 bases short and J 8 bases short, with 14 bases between. The CDR3 runs to 14 residues. The V gene's germline CDR1 is SNHLY and CDR2 FYNNEI. The CDR3 nucleotides read TGTGCCAGCAGTGTGGAGAGCGTGAGGGAAAAACTGTTTTTT. As protein: CASSVESVREKLFF.

There are a few counts of this clonotype. The chain uses TRBV2 and TRBJ1-1; D is unclear. V lost 1 base and J 3 bases, leaving 9 bases between the germline ends. The CDR3 has 14 amino acids. Germline V gene sequence: CDR1 SNHLY, CDR2 FYNNEI. CDR3 nucleotides: TGTGCCAGCAGTGAAGTGGGGTTGGACACTGAAGCTTTCTTT. Translating gives CASSEVGLDTEAFF.

This clonotype has just a few counts. The CDR3: CASSFYRGGNQPQHF. In DNA, the CDR3 is TGTGCCAGCAGTTTCTACAGGGGTGGCAATCAGCCCCAGCATTTT. The chain has TRBV28 and TRBJ1-5; 7 positions match TRBD1. V dropped 3 bases and J dropped 2; count of bases not matched to a gene: 4. Germline V gene lookup returns CDR1 MDHEN and CDR2 SYDVKM. The CDR3 has 15 amino acids.

This chain joins TRBV19 and TRBJ1-5; TRBD1 is a possible D gene (5 bases). The CDR3 is made up of 13 amino acids. CDR1 is LNHDA, CDR2 SQIVND, per germline (reference sequence). The V end was cut by 8 bases, the J end by 6 bases, with 14 bases between. Written as DNA, the CDR3 is TGTGCCAGTTGGGGCAGCGTCACTCAGCCCCAGCATTTT. As protein: CASWGSVTQPQHF.

This chain joins TRBV10-3 and TRBJ2-7, with a weak D call TRBD1 (7 bases). Germline CDR1 reads ENHRY; CDR2 reads SYGVKD. The germline V and J ends were trimmed by 8 bases and 6 bases, with 20 bases remaining between them. This CDR3 has 14 amino acids. The CDR3 loop is CAIGREQGSSEQYF. DNA of the CDR3: TGTGCCATCGGGCGGGAACAGGGGTCGTCCGAGCAGTACTTC.

The V gene is TRBV12-3 or TRBV12-4, the J gene TRBJ2-1, with 11 bases fitting TRBD2. The CDR3 loop spans 15 amino acids. The trim removed 5 bases at V and 7 bases at J, leaving 7 bases unmatched. CDR3 amino acids: CASSLLAGVLNEQFF. Written as DNA, the CDR3 is TGTGCCAGCAGTCTACTAGCGGGAGTTTTGAATGAGCAGTTCTTC.